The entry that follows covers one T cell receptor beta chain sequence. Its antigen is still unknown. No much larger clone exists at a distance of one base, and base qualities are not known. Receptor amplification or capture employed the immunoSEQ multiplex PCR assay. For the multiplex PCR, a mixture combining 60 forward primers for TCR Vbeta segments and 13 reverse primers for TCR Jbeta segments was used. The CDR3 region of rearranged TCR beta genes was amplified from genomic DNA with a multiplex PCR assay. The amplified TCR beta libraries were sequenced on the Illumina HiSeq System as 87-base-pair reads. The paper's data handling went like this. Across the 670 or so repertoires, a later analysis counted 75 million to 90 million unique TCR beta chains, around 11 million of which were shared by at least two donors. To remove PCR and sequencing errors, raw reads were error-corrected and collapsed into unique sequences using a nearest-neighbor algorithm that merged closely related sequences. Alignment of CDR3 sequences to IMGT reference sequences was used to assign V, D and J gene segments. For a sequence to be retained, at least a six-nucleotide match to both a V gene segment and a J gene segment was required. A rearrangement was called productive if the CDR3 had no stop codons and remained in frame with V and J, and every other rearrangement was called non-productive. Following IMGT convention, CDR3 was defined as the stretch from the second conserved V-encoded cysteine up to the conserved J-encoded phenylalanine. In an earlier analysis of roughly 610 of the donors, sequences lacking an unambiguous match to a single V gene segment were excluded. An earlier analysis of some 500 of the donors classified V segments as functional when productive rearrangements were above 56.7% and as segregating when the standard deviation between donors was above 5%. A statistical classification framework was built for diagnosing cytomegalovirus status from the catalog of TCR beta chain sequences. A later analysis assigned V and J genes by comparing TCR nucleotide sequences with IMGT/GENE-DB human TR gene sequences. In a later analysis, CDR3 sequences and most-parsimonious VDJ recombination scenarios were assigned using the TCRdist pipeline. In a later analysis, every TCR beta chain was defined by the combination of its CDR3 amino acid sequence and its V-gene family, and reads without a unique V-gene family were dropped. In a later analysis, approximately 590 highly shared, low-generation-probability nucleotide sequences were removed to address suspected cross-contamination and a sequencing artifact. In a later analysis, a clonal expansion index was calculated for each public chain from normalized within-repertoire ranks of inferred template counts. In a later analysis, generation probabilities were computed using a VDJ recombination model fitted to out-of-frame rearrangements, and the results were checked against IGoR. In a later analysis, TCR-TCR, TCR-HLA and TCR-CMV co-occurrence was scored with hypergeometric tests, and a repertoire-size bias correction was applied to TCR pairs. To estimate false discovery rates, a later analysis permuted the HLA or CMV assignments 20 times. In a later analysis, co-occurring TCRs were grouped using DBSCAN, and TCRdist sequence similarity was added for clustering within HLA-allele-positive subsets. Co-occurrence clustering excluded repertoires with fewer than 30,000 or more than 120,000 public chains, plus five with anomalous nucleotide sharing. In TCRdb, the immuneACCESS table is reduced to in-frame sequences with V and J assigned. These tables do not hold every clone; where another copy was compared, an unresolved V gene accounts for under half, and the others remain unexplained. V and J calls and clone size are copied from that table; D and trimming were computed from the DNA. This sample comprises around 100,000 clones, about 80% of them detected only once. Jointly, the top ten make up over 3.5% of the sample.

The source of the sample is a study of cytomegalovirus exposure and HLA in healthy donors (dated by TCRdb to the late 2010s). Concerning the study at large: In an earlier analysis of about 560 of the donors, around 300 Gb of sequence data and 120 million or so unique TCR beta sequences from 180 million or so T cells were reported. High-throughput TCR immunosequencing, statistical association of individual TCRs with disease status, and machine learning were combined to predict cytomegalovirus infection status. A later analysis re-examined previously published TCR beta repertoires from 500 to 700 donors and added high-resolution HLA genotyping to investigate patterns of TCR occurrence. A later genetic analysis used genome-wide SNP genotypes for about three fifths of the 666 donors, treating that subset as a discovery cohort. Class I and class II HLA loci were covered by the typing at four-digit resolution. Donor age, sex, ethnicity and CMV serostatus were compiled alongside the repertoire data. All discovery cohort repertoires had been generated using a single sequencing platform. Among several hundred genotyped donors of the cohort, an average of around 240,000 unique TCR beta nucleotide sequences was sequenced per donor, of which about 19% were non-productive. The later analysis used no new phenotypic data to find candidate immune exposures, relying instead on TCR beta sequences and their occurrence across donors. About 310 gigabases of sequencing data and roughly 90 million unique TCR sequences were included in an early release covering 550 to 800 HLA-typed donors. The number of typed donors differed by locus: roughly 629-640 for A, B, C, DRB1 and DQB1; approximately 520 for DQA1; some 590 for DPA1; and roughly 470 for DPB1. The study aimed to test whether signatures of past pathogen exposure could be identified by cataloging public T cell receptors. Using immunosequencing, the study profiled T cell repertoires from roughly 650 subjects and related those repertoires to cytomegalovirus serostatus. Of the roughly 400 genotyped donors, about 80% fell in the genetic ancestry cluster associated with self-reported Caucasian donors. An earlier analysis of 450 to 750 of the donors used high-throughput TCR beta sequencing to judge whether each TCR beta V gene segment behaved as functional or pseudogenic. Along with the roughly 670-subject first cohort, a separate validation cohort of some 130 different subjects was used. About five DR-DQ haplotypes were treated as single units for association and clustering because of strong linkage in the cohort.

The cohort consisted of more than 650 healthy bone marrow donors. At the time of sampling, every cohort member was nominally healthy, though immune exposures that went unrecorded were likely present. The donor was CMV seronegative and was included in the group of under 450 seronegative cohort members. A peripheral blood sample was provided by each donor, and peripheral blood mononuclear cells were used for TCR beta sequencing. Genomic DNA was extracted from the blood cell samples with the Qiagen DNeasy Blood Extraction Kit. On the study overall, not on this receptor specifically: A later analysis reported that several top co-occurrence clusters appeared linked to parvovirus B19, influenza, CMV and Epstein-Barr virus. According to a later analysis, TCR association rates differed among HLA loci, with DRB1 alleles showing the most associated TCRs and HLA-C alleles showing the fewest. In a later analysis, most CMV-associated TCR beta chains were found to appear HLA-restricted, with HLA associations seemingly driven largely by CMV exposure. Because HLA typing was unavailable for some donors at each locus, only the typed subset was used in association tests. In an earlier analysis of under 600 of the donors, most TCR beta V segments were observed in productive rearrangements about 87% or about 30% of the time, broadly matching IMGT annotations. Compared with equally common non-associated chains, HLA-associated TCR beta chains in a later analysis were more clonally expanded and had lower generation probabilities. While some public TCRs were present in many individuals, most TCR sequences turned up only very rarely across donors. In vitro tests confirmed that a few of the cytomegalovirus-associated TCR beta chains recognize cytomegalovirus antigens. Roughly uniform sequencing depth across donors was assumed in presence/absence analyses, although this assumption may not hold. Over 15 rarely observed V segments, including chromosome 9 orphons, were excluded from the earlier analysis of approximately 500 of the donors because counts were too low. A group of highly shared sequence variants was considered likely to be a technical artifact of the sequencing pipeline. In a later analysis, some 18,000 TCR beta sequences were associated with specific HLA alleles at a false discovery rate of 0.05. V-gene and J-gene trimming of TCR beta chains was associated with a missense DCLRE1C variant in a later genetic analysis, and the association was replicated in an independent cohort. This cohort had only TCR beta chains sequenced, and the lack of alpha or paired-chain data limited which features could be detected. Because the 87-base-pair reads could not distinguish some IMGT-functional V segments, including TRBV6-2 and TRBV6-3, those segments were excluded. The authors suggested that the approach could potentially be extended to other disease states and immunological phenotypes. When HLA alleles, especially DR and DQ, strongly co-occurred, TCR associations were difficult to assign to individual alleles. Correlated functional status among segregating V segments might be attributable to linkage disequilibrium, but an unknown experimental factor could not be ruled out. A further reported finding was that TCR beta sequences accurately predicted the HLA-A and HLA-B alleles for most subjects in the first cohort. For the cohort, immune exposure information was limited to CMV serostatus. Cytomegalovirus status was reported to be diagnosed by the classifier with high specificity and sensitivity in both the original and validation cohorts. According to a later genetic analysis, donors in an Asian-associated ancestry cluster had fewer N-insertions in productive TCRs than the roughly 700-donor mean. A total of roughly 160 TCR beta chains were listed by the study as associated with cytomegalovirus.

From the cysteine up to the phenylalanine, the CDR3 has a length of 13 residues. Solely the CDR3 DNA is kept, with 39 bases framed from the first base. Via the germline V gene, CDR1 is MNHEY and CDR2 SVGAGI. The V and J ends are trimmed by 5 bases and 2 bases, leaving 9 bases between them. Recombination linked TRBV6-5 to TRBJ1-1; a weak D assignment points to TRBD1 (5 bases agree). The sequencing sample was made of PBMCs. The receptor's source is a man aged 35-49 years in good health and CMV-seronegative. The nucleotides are TGTGCCAGCAGTGTCGGGGGAAACACTGAAGCTTTCTTT. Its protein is CASSVGGNTEAFF.